This TCR beta chain emerged from a study of long-term antiretroviral therapy in people with HIV. This clone has only a few counts. Its antigen remains unidentified. Runs used v3.0 of the immunoSEQ assay and were done at survey level. The method was immunoSEQ multiplex PCR; TCRdb's version includes in-frame clones alone and lacks a portion of them. Found here are around 24,000 clones, 75% to 90% of them singletons; the top ten hold 23%. Study findings and constraints: Collection spanned 2004 to 2017; ART regimens may be less effective than current ones. Post-ART, diversity grew, though it stayed under transplant donor control levels.

This CDR3 is 16 amino acids long. V was cut by 4 bases and J by 1 base, with 14 bases left in between. The germline CDR1 and CDR2 sequences are SGDLS and YYNGEE. This rearrangement joins TRBV9 to TRBJ2-2, with D perhaps TRBD1 or TRBD2 (5 bases each). The source of this sequence is a man aged 50 or older with HIV. Sample: unsorted PBMCs, taken 0.4 years after starting antiretroviral therapy. The CDR3 region is CASSPWGTVNTGELFF. The CDR3 nucleotides are TGTGCCAGCAGCCCCTGGGGGACGGTGAACACCGGGGAGCTGTTTTTT. The full variable domain, completed using reference TRBV9 and TRBJ2-2, is DSGVTQTPKHLITATGQRVTLRCSPRSGDLSVYWYQQSLDQGLQFLIQYYNGEERAKGNILERFSAQQFPDLHSELNLSSLELGDSALYFCASSPWGTVNTGELFFGEGSRLTVL.